The TCR beta chain under discussion was sequenced for a study of blood T cell repertoires in COVID-19. As for the study in general: COVID-19 samples collected from the United States, Italy and Spain covered acute and convalescent phases. PBMCs, B-cell-depleted T cells, or T cells were the source of the cDNA or gDNA that made up the material.

Germline values: CDR1 LNHDA, CDR2 SQIVND (reference sequence). The CDR3 loop spans 13 amino acids. Trimming shortened V by 8 bases and J by 8 bases, and 15 bases separated the two germline ends. As originally analysed: Using reference gene primer amplification, nucleated cell counts were estimated. Produced via immunoSEQ multiplex PCR; TCRdb's table is partial and in-frame only. That table gives V, J and clone size, and the DNA gave D and trimming. The repertoire holds under 200,000 clones, around 79% seen once, with roughly a sixth in the top ten. V is TRBV19 and J is TRBJ1-4; D gene unclear. Sequenced: peripheral blood. The origin of this receptor is a man in his sixties with active or convalescent COVID-19. The CDR3 protein is CASGGVKGEKLFF. CDR3 coding DNA: TGTGCCAGTGGCGGGGTTAAGGGAGAAAAACTGTTTTTT. The full variable domain, with the rest looked up from reference TRBV19 and TRBJ1-4, is DGGITQSPKYLFRKEGQNVTLSCEQNLNHDAMYWYRQDPGQGLRLIYYSQIVNDFQKGDIAEGYSVSREKKESFPLTVTSAQKNPTAFYLCASGGVKGEKLFFGSGTQLSVL.